This T cell receptor (beta chain) was recovered during a study of blood T cell repertoires in COVID-19. About the study: Samples came from the United States, Italy and Spain, spanning acute and convalescent COVID-19. Sources were T cells, B-cell-depleted T cells, or PBMCs; the material itself was cDNA or gDNA.

In the study's own analysis: Cell counts per sample came from amplifying reference gene primers. Measured with immunoSEQ multiplex PCR; TCRdb has only the in-frame clones, and not every one. That table furnishes V, J and clone size, whereas the DNA furnished D and trimming. Of approximately 280,000 clones listed, 88% are singletons. The V gene's germline CDR1 is MNHEY and CDR2 SMNVEV (reference sequence). V was pared by 5 bases and J by 1 base, with 6 bases between. This CDR3 comprises 13 residues. The receptor was derived from a young man with active or convalescent COVID-19. The sample taken for sequencing was peripheral blood. V gene TRBV27 combines with J gene TRBJ1-5; D not certain. DNA for the CDR3: TGTGCCAGCAGTACCCAGAGCAATCAGCCCCAGCATTTT. Residues: CASSTQSNQPQHF.